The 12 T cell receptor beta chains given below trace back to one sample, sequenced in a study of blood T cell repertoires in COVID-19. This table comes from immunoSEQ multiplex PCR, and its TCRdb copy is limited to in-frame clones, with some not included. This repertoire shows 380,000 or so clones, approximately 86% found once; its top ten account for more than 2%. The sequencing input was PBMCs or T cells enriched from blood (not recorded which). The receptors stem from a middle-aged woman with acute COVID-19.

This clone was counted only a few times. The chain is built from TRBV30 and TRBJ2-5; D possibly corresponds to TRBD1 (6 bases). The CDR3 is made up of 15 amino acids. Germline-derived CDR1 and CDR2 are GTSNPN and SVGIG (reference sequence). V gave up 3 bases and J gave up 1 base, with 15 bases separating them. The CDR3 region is CAWRQPTGPQETQYF. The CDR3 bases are TGTGCCTGGAGGCAACCCACAGGGCCCCAAGAGACCCAGTACTTC. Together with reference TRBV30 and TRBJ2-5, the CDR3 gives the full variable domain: SQTIHQWPATLVQPVGSPLSLECTVEGTSNPNLYWYRQAAGRGLQLLFYSVGIGQISSEVPQNLSASRPQDRQFILSSKKLLLSDSGFYLCAWRQPTGPQETQYFGPGTRLLVL.

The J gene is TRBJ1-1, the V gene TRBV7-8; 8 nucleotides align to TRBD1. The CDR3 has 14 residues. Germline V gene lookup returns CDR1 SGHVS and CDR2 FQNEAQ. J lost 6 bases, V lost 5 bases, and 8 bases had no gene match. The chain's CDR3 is CASSTDRGPAEAFF. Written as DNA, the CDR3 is TGTGCCAGCAGCACCGACAGGGGTCCCGCTGAAGCTTTCTTT.

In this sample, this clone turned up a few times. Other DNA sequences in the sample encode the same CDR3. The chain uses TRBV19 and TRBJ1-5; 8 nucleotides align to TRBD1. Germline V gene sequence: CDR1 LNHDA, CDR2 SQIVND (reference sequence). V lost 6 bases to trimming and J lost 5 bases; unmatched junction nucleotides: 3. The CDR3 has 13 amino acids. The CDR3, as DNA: TGTGCCAGTAGGGACAGGGTTGATCAGCCCCAGCATTTT. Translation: CASRDRVDQPQHF.

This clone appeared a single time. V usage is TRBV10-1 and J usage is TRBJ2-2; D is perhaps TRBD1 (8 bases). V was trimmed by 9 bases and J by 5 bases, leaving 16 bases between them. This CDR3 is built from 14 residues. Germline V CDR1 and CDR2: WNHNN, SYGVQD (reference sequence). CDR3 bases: TGCGCCAGTAGAGGACAGGGAGGGACCGGGGAGCTGTTTTTT. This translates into CASRGQGGTGELFF.

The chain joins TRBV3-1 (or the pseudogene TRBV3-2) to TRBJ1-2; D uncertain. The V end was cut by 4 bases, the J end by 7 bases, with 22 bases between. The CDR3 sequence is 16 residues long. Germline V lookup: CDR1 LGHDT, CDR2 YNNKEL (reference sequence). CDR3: CASSPPRGLSGSGYTF. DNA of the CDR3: TGTGCCAGCAGCCCCCCGCGGGGTTTAAGTGGGAGTGGCTACACCTTC.

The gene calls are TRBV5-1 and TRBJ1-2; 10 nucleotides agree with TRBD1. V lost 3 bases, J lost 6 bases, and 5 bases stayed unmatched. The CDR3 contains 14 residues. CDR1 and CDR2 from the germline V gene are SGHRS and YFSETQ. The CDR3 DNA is TGCGCCAGCAGCTGGGACAGGGGAGGGCATGGCTACACCTTC. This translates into CASSWDRGGHGYTF.

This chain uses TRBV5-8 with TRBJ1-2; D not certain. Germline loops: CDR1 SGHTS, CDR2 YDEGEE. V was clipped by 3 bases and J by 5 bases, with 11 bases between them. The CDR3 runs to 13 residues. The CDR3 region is CASSYLIRYGYTF. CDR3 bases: TGTGCCAGCAGCTATCTAATTCGGTATGGCTACACCTTC.

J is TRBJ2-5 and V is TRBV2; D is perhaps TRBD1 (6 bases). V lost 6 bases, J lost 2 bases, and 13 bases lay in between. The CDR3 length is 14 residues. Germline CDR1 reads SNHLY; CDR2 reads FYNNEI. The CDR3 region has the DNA TGTGCCAGCAGGGGTGTGAGGGGGCAAGAGACCCAGTACTTC. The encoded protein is CASRGVRGQETQYF.

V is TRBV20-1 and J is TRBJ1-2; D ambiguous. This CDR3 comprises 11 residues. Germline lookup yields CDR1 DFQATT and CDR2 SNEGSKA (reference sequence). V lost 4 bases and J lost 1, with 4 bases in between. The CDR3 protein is CSATSNYGYTF. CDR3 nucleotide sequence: TGCAGTGCTACCAGTAACTATGGCTACACCTTC.

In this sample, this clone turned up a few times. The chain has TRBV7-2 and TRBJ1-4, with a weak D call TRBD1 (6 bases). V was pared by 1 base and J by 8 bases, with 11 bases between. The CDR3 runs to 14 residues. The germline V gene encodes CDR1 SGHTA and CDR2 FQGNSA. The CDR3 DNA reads TGTGCCAGCAGCTTAGTCAGGGGAGGGGAAAAACTGTTTTTT. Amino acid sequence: CASSLVRGGEKLFF.

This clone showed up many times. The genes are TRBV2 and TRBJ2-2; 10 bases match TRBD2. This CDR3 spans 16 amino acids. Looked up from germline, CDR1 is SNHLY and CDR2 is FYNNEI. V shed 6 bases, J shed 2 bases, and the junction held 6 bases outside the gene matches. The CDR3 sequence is CASSLLAGANTGELFF. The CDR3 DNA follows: TGTGCCAGCAGCCTGCTAGCGGGGGCAAACACCGGGGAGCTGTTTTTT.

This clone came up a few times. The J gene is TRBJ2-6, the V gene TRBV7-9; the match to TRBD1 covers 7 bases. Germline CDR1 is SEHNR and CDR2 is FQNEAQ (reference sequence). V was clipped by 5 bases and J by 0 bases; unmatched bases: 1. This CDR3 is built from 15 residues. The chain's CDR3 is CASSQGVSGANVLTF. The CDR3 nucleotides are TGTGCCAGCAGCCAGGGGGTCTCTGGGGCCAACGTCCTGACTTTC.